This T cell receptor beta chain stems from a study of blood T cells in healthy people across ages (dated by TCRdb to about 2015). A note on the overall study: In model experiments, roughly one uniquely barcoded TCR beta cDNA molecule per two T cells was captured by template switching. Using deep sequencing normalized with unique cDNA molecular identifiers, the study measured how TCR beta repertoire diversity changes with age. Four age groups were formed from the donors: young (average 16 years), middle-aged (approximately 40), aged (roughly 56) and long-lived (approximately 78). To avoid experimental bias, donors of different ages were randomly spread across the sequencing lanes. Using the same blood draw, the study looked at two additional independent replicas of 1 million unique cDNA reads for two donors, one aged 18 to 30 and the other aged 80 or older.

Points the paper makes about the study in general: Because the CMV infection status of the donors was unknown, age-related changes in expanded clonotypes may potentially have been confounded. Bulk unsorted PBMC profiling prevented conclusive comparison of naive and antigen-experienced compartments. Estimates of total diversity based on one million sequenced T cells were considered lower bounds and underestimates. A strong correlation was found between observed TCR beta diversity and the percentage of naive T cells measured by flow cytometry. Compared with the aged group, the long-lived group had more naive CD4+ T cells, fewer expanded clones and increased TCR diversity, suggesting age selection. As age increased, observed TCR beta diversity per million T cells dropped in a roughly linear way, and a significant reduction was already evident by age around 41.

Donors were 35 to 40 systemically healthy Caucasian individuals from Russia aged 6 to 90 years. About 10 milliliters of peripheral blood were drawn from each donor into EDTA-treated Vacutainer tubes. Ficoll-Paque density-gradient centrifugation was used to isolate PBMCs, with at least 7 million obtained per sample. Trizol reagent was used to extract total RNA from the PBMCs, yielding at least 6 micrograms per sample. The percentages of naive CD45RAhigh/CD27high T cells were determined by flow cytometry on a PBMC aliquot from every donor. Library creation used 5' RACE. TCRdb names Illumina HiSeq 2500 as the instrument used. A second PCR of roughly 6 to 11 cycles was performed with a sample-barcoded 5' primer and a J-beta primer mix. Each TCR beta cDNA molecule received a unique molecular identifier from a template-switch 5' adaptor carrying 12 random nucleotides. At least 2.5 million CDR3-containing paired-end reads were obtained from each sample. All of the RNA was converted into first-strand cDNA using the Mint cDNA synthesis kit, with a TRBC-specific oligonucleotide serving as the primer. All cDNA was treated with uracil-DNA glycosylase and then went through a first 18-cycle PCR with the universal primers M1SS and BC2_uni_R. From the authors' description of their analysis: Each sample was normalized by randomly selecting 1 million high-quality reads, each carrying a distinct molecular identifier. Reads with shared molecular identifiers were discarded instead of being binned into consensus sequences. MiTCR, with a Q25 quality threshold and the strictest error-elimination algorithm, was used for CDR3 identification, clonotype clustering and error correction. A nonparametric unseen species model using Euler transformation provided a lower-bound estimate of total TCR beta diversity. The raw public data were reprocessed by TCRdb itself: fastp quality trimming at Q25, MiXCR clonotype calling, in-frame beta chains only. Rows merge per CDR3 protein into single entries with the most common DNA and genes. These V and J calls derive from TCRdb rather than the authors' analysis. This sample comprises about 1.5 million distinct CDR3 sequences, around 40% of them detected only once. The top ten clones comprise just over 4% of the sample.

About this clonotype itself: The antigen this receptor binds is unknown. Qualities for individual bases were not recorded, and no much larger clone is one base off.

This sequence was found in a woman younger than 35 in good health. The specimen was blood.

The DNA sequence is given as TGCAGTGCCCAGGATGGGTCAGTAAGGCTGTTTTTT. It encodes CSAQDGSVRLFF. The chain links TRBV20-1 with TRBJ1-4, with no reliable assignment of the D segment. V drops 6 bases and J drops 14 bases, leaving 19 bases in between. From its cysteine to its phenylalanine, the CDR3 spans 12 amino acids. The read is trimmed to its CDR3 DNA, 36 bases read in frame from base 1. CDR1 and CDR2 were assigned from the germline V gene (reference sequence) as DFQATT and SNEGSKA.